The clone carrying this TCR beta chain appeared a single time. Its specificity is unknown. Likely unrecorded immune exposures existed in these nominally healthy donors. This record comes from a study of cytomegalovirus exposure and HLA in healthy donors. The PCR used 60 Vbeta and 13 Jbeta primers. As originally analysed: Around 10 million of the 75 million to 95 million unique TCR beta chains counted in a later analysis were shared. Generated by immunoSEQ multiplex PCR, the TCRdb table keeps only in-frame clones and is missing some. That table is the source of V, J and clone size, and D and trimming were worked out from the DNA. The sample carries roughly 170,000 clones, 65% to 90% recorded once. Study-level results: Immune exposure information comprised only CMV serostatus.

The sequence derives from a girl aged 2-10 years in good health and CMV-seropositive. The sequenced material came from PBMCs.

This CDR3 is CASNDRGTDTQYF. The CDR3 DNA is TGTGCCAGCAACGACAGGGGCACAGATACGCAGTATTTT. This chain joins TRBV25-1 and TRBJ2-3; 7 bases agree with TRBD1. Germline V gene data show CDR1 as MGHDK and CDR2 as SYGVNS. The CDR3 is 13 amino acids. The V gene end was trimmed by 7 bases and the J gene end by 1 base; junction bases not matched to a gene: 2.